This T cell receptor beta chain comes out of a study of tumor and adjacent non-tumor tissue in lung cancer. Study outcomes and limitations: In normal lung, the top 100 clones were significantly more dominant than in tumor.

TCRbeta libraries were built with three rounds of nested PCR, modified from ARM-PCR. A single record per CDR3 protein comes from TCRdb applying MiXCR to the multiplex PCR reads. The sample comprises around 86,000 distinct CDR3 sequences, over 60% of which are singletons, and 8% to 9.5% rests with the top ten. For this clonotype: The antigen is not known.

This sample's RNA came from whole unsorted tissue. Donors were chemotherapy-naive, newly diagnosed lung cancer surgical patients in China, August–November 2014. The CDR3 has 14 residues. The junction had 8 bases not matched to a gene; V was cut back by 7 bases and J by 7 bases. The germline CDR1 and CDR2 sequences are MNHEY and SVGEGT. The sequence was obtained from a middle-aged woman with non-small cell lung cancer. The chain couples TRBV6-2 or TRBV6-3 to TRBJ2-1, with 9 bases aligning to TRBD2. The source material was lung tumor tissue. In DNA, the CDR3 is TGTGCCAGCACCTTGATGCGGGAGGGAAATGAGCAGTTCTTC. Its translation: CASTLMREGNEQFF.